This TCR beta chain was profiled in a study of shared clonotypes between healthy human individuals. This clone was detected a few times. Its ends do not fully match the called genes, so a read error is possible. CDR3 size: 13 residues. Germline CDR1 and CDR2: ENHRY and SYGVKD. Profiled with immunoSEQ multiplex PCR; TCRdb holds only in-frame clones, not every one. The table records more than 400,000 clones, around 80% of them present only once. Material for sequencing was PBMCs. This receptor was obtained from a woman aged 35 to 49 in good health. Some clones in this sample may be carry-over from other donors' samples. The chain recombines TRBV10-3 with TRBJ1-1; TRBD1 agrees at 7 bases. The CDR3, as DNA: TGTGCCATCAGTGAGTCCACAGGGGCCATTCCACGATTT. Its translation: CAISESTGAIPRF.